This record concerns one T cell receptor beta chain sequence. Antigen specificity is unknown. Unmatched junction bases numbered 3, after V lost 4 bases and J lost 4 bases. CDR1 is LGHNA and CDR2 is YSLEER in the germline V gene. The CDR3 totals 13 residues. The data stem from a study of T cell responses to AZD1222 COVID-19 vaccine. Study-wide results and limits: Sampled repertoires all dated from after the peak T cell response. Rises in breadth and depth of Spike-specific TCRs came after two AZD1222 doses. Clonal diversity may have been underestimated in mostly white British donors. Only six or seven AZD1222 recipients were seropositive at baseline.

Using immunoSEQ multiplex PCR, the repertoire was profiled, and TCRdb retains in-frame clones only, with some absent. Here the sample spans just under 75,000 clones, around 82% being singletons. The source of this sequence is an adult who received the AZD1222 COVID-19 vaccine. The material was peripheral blood, obtained 28 days after the second AZD1222 dose. The rearrangement joins TRBV4-3 to TRBJ2-7; TRBD1 aligns across 8 bases. The CDR3, as DNA: TGCGCCAGCAGCCGGGACAGGACGTACGAGCAGTACTTC. Translating gives CASSRDRTYEQYF.